Shown below are 15 T cell receptor beta chains from a single sample sequenced in a study of T cell responses to AZD1222 COVID-19 vaccine. Produced via immunoSEQ multiplex PCR; TCRdb's table is partial and in-frame only. The table lists about 72,000 clones, around 86% of them singletons, with around 24% in the top ten. The sequences come from peripheral blood, collected on day 0 of AZD1222 vaccination. These receptors were taken from an adult in good health.

The chain couples TRBV3-1 (or the pseudogene TRBV3-2) to TRBJ2-5; tentative D call: TRBD1 (5 bases). The CDR3 covers 13 residues. The germline V and J ends were trimmed by 4 bases and 5 bases, with 11 bases remaining between them. Germline lookup yields CDR1 LGHDT and CDR2 YNNKEL (reference sequence). CDR3 amino acids: CASSPRAGETQYF. CDR3 nucleotides: TGTGCCAGCAGCCCAAGGGCAGGGGAGACCCAGTACTTC.

This clone came up a few times. The J gene is TRBJ2-7, the V gene TRBV7-8; 7 positions agree with TRBD2. Trimming took 3 bases from V and 2 from J; bases not matched to a gene: 1. Germline lookup yields CDR1 SGHVS and CDR2 FQNEAQ. The CDR3 sequence is 13 residues long. The CDR3 sequence is CASSFAGAYEQYF. CDR3 in DNA: TGTGCCAGCAGCTTCGCGGGGGCCTACGAGCAGTACTTC.

The chain carries TRBV5-1 and TRBJ2-3; TRBD2 matches 7 bases. Germline-derived CDR1 and CDR2 are SGHRS and YFSETQ. This CDR3 has 16 residues. With 4 bases clipped from V and 2 bases from J, the junction kept 10 bases outside the gene matches. In DNA, the CDR3 is TGCGCCAGCAGCCGCCCTGAGGGGAGGGACACAGATACGCAGTATTTT. Translated, it gives CASSRPEGRDTDTQYF.

The chain recombines TRBV30 with TRBJ1-1; 8 nucleotides match TRBD1. V shed 3 bases and J 1 base; nucleotides not matched to a gene: 4. Germline lookup yields CDR1 GTSNPN and CDR2 SVGIG (reference sequence). The CDR3 is 14 amino acids. CDR3 residues: CAWRGDRRNTEAFF. The CDR3 DNA follows: TGTGCCTGGAGGGGGGACAGGCGGAACACTGAAGCTTTCTTT.

The J gene is TRBJ1-1, the V gene TRBV6-1; D perhaps matches TRBD1 (6 bases). V lost 2 bases and J 2 bases, leaving 12 bases between the germline ends. Per germline, CDR1 MNHNS and CDR2 SASEGT. CDR3 length equals 15 residues. The CDR3 region is CASSERGRVNTEAFF. The CDR3 bases are TGTGCCAGCAGTGAAAGGGGGAGGGTAAACACTGAAGCTTTCTTT.

The chain links TRBV30 to TRBJ1-5; D not resolved. V was trimmed by 1 base and J by 7 bases, leaving 5 bases between them. CDR1 and CDR2 (germline): GTSNPN, SVGIG (reference sequence). The CDR3 length is 11 residues. The chain's CDR3 is CAWSAGQPQHF. The CDR3 region has the DNA TGTGCCTGGAGTGCGGGCCAGCCCCAGCATTTT. The full variable domain, completed using reference TRBV30 and TRBJ1-5, is SQTIHQWPATLVQPVGSPLSLECTVEGTSNPNLYWYRQAAGRGLQLLFYSVGIGQISSEVPQNLSASRPQDRQFILSSKKLLLSDSGFYLCAWSAGQPQHFGDGTRLSIL.

Only a few counts were recorded for this clone. This rearrangement joins TRBV11-2 to TRBJ2-3; the D gene is possibly TRBD1 (6 bases). The germline V and J ends were trimmed by 5 bases and 3 bases, with 15 bases remaining between them. This CDR3 has 15 amino acids. The germline V gene has CDR1 SGHAT and CDR2 FQNNGV. Written as DNA, the CDR3 is TGTGCCAGCAGCGCAGGGCGGACAGAAACAGATACGCAGTATTTT. Translating gives CASSAGRTETDTQYF.

This clone was seen once. The chain couples TRBV6-5 to TRBJ1-5; no firm D call. CDR3 length: 14 residues. CDR1 is MNHEY and CDR2 is SVGAGI in the germline V gene. Between the trimmed V and J ends, which lost 8 bases and 0 bases, there was a span of 11 bases. The CDR3 region has the DNA TGTGCCAGCTCCCCAAGATATAGCAATCAGCCCCAGCATTTT. It encodes CASSPRYSNQPQHF.

This clone was counted between two and nine times. This sequence joins TRBV7-9 and TRBJ2-7, with 7 bases that match TRBD1. Losses at the gene ends were 4 bases for V and 2 bases for J; bases not matched to a gene: 5. The CDR3 loop spans 14 amino acids. CDR1 is SEHNR and CDR2 is FQNEAQ in the germline V gene (reference sequence). This CDR3 is CASSSRDSPYEQYF. CDR3 bases: TGTGCCAGCAGCTCCCGGGACAGTCCCTACGAGCAGTACTTC.

The CDR3 DNA reads as TGCGCCAGCAGCTTTTGGGGGGTCGGGGGCGTCCACGAGCAGTACTTC. Protein sequence: CASSFWGVGGVHEQYF. The genes are TRBV5-1 and TRBJ2-7; D may be TRBD1 or TRBD2 (6 bases each). Trimming cost V 2 bases and J 5 bases, with 20 bases left between them. CDR3 length: 16 amino acids. Germline CDR1 SGHRS, CDR2 YFSETQ.

This clone was picked up a small number of times. V gene TRBV30 combines with J gene TRBJ1-1; possible D gene TRBD1, 5 bases. The V end lost 3 bases, the J end lost 0 bases, and 11 bases lay between the germline ends. The germline CDR1 and CDR2 sequences are GTSNPN and SVGIG (reference sequence). The length of the CDR3 is 14 residues. The CDR3 protein is CAWRMGPVNTEAFF. Here the CDR3 DNA reads TGTGCCTGGAGAATGGGGCCCGTGAACACTGAAGCTTTCTTT.

This chain uses TRBV7-2 with TRBJ1-3; D remains unclear. The CDR3 covers 16 residues. Germline V CDR1 and CDR2: SGHTA, FQGNSA. Trimming removed 4 bases from V and 1 base from J, with 14 bases in between. CDR3 region: CASSSLRTRSGNTIYF. The DNA of the CDR3 is TGTGCCAGCAGCTCCCTGAGGACCCGGTCTGGAAACACCATATATTTT.

Of note for this clone: Other DNA sequences in the same sample also yield this CDR3. This chain links TRBV30 with TRBJ1-2, with no clear D. The CDR3 sequence is 11 residues long. Trimming removed 0 bases from V and 8 bases from J, with 7 bases in between. CDR1 is GTSNPN, CDR2 SVGIG, per germline (reference sequence). CDR3 nucleotide sequence: TGTGCCTGGAGTGTAGGTGGGGGCTACACCTTC. Residues: CAWSVGGGYTF.

This chain joins TRBV5-6 and TRBJ2-1, with 7 bases identical to TRBD1. Germline CDR1 SGHDT, CDR2 YYEEEE. CDR3 size: 13 residues. Losses at the gene ends were 1 base for V and 10 bases for J; bases not matched to a gene: 5. The CDR3 is CASSLRGRQEQFF. For the CDR3, the DNA is TGTGCCAGCAGCTTGAGGGGGCGTCAGGAGCAGTTCTTC.

The gene calls are TRBV13 and TRBJ1-2; unclear D gene. Per the germline V gene, CDR1 is PRHDT and CDR2 is FYEKMQ (reference sequence). The CDR3 is 17 amino acids. Trimming took off 4 bases at V and 5 bases at J, with 23 bases between the two ends. CDR3 DNA: TGTGCCAGCAGCTCCAACCGGGTCCCTTCCGCCCCTTATGGCTACACCTTC. Translation gives CASSSNRVPSAPYGYTF.